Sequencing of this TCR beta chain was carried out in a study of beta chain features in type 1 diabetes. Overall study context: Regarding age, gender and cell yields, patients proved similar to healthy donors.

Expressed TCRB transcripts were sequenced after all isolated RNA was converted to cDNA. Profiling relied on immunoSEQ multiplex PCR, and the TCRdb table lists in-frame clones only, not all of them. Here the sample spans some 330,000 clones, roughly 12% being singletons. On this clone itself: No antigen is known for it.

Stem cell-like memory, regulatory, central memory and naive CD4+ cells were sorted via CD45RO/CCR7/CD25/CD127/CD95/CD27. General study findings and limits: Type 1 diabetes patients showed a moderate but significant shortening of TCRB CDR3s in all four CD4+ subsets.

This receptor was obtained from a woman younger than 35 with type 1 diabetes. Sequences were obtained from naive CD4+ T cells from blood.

For the CDR3, the DNA is TGTGCCAGCAGTCCAACAGGGAATCAACAGCCCCAGCATTTT. This codes for CASSPTGNQQPQHF. The V and J genes are TRBV27 and TRBJ1-5; a weak D match, TRBD1 (6 bases). This CDR3 has 14 amino acids. The germline V gene encodes CDR1 MNHEY and CDR2 SMNVEV (reference sequence). V lost 5 bases to trimming and J lost 7 bases, with 15 bases between them.